A selection of T cell receptor beta chains follows, all from one sample in a study of OX40 agonist ivuxolimab in advanced cancers. TCRdb's copy holds only in-frame clones and misses some; the assay was immunoSEQ multiplex PCR. This sample has 60,000 or so clones; around 83% occur once, and the top ten carry 2.4%. Here the sequenced sample was CD4+ or CD8+ T cells sorted from blood, taken in a trial of the OX40 agonist ivuxolimab. All receptors come from an adult with an advanced solid tumor such as melanoma, head and neck, liver or kidney cancer. The CDR3 runs from the conserved cysteine through the conserved F or W. The D gene is left open where the match is weak. Expanded clones are given a class, and other clones once, few, many or no size at all.

clone_size: NA; d_call: TRBD2; v_call: TRBV7-2; j_call: TRBJ2-1; cdr3_length: 16; cdr3_aa: CASSTRSGGRNNEQFF; cdr3_nt: TGTGCCAGCAGCACCCGGAGCGGGGGGAGAAACAATGAGCAGTTCTTC
clone_size: NA; d_call: NA; v_call: TRBV27; j_call: TRBJ2-3; cdr3_length: 15; cdr3_aa: CASSPTLTHRDTQYF; cdr3_nt: TGTGCCAGCAGCCCAACCCTCACTCACAGAGATACGCAGTATTTT
clone_size: NA; d_call: TRBD1; v_call: TRBV6-5; j_call: TRBJ1-4; cdr3_length: 15; cdr3_aa: CASSGSGTGQGKLFF; cdr3_nt: TGTGCCAGCAGTGGATCCGGGACAGGGCAAGGGAAACTGTTTTTT
clone_size: NA; d_call: NA; v_call: TRBV7-2; j_call: TRBJ1-1; cdr3_length: 14; cdr3_aa: CASSLGSENTEAFF; cdr3_nt: TGTGCCAGCAGCTTGGGTTCAGAGAACACTGAAGCTTTCTTT
clone_size: NA; d_call: NA; v_call: TRBV7-6; j_call: TRBJ2-7; cdr3_length: 16; cdr3_aa: CASSSQRIDRSYEQYF; cdr3_nt: TGTGCCAGCAGCTCTCAAAGGATTGACAGATCCTACGAGCAGTACTTC
clone_size: NA; d_call: NA; v_call: TRBV5-1; j_call: TRBJ2-1; cdr3_length: 15; cdr3_aa: CASSSRWTSYNEQFF; cdr3_nt: TGCGCCAGCAGCTCTCGGTGGACGAGCTACAATGAGCAGTTCTTC
clone_size: NA; d_call: NA; v_call: TRBV11-3; j_call: TRBJ1-3; cdr3_length: 16; cdr3_aa: CASSFLPSGSGNTIYF; cdr3_nt: TGTGCCAGCAGCTTTTTACCCTCCGGGTCTGGAAACACCATATATTTT
clone_size: NA; d_call: NA; v_call: TRBV5-8; j_call: TRBJ1-2; cdr3_length: 16; cdr3_aa: CASSLANSPGLYGYTF; cdr3_nt: TGTGCCAGCAGCTTGGCCAACTCCCCCGGACTCTATGGCTACACCTTC
clone_size: NA; d_call: TRBD1; v_call: TRBV5-1; j_call: TRBJ1-2; cdr3_length: 14; cdr3_aa: CASSLGTDNYGYTF; cdr3_nt: TGCGCCAGCAGCCTCGGGACAGATAACTATGGCTACACCTTC
clone_size: NA; d_call: NA; v_call: TRBV27; j_call: TRBJ1-5; cdr3_length: 12; cdr3_aa: CASSLQGQPQHF; cdr3_nt: TGTGCCAGCAGTTTACAGGGTCAGCCCCAGCATTTT
clone_size: NA; d_call: TRBD1; v_call: TRBV28; j_call: TRBJ1-5; cdr3_length: 15; cdr3_aa: CASTLSGRGDQPQHF; cdr3_nt: TGTGCCAGCACTTTATCTGGCAGGGGGGATCAGCCCCAGCATTTT
clone_size: NA; d_call: NA; v_call: TRBV27; j_call: TRBJ1-2; cdr3_length: 16; cdr3_aa: CASSLSQGRHDYGYTF; cdr3_nt: TGTGCCAGCAGTTTGTCCCAGGGACGGCACGACTATGGCTACACCTTC
clone_size: NA; d_call: NA; v_call: TRBV19; j_call: TRBJ2-2; cdr3_length: 13; cdr3_aa: CASTDANTGELFF; cdr3_nt: TGTGCCAGTACAGACGCGAACACCGGGGAGCTGTTTTTT
clone_size: NA; d_call: NA; v_call: TRBV19; j_call: TRBJ1-2; cdr3_length: 13; cdr3_aa: CASSPDLGLGYTF; cdr3_nt: TGTGCCAGTAGTCCGGACCTCGGATTGGGCTACACCTTC
clone_size: NA; d_call: TRBD1; v_call: TRBV18; j_call: TRBJ2-6; cdr3_length: 17; cdr3_aa: CASSEGQGPAGANVLTF; cdr3_nt: TGTGCCAGCTCAGAAGGACAGGGGCCGGCTGGGGCCAACGTCCTGACTTTC
clone_size: NA; d_call: NA; v_call: TRBV19; j_call: TRBJ1-5; cdr3_length: 16; cdr3_aa: CASTHGQGRGKQPQHF; cdr3_nt: TGTGCCAGTACCCACGGGCAGGGGAGAGGAAAACAGCCCCAGCATTTT
clone_size: NA; d_call: NA; v_call: TRBV5-6; j_call: TRBJ1-1; cdr3_length: 15; cdr3_aa: CASSLEGNLNTEAFF; cdr3_nt: TGTGCCAGCAGCTTGGAGGGGAATTTGAACACTGAAGCTTTCTTT
clone_size: NA; d_call: TRBD1; v_call: TRBV5-5; j_call: TRBJ2-7; cdr3_length: 16; cdr3_aa: CASSWGQVGGVDEQYF; cdr3_nt: TGTGCCAGCAGCTGGGGACAGGTTGGAGGTGTAGACGAGCAGTACTTC
clone_size: few; d_call: TRBD1; v_call: TRBV9; j_call: TRBJ1-5; cdr3_length: 15; cdr3_aa: CASSATGGRDQPQHF; cdr3_nt: TGTGCCAGCAGCGCTACAGGGGGCAGGGATCAGCCCCAGCATTTT
clone_size: NA; d_call: NA; v_call: TRBV19; j_call: TRBJ2-3; cdr3_length: 15; cdr3_aa: CASRGAGVIRDTQYF; cdr3_nt: TGTGCCAGTAGGGGAGCAGGGGTGATTCGGGATACGCAGTATTTT
clone_size: medium-sized; d_call: NA; v_call: TRBV6-4; j_call: TRBJ1-3; cdr3_length: 17; cdr3_aa: CASSEQGRDSSGNTIYF; cdr3_nt: TGTGCCAGCAGTGAGCAGGGTAGGGACTCCTCTGGAAACACCATATATTTT
clone_size: NA; d_call: TRBD1; v_call: TRBV6-1; j_call: TRBJ2-6; cdr3_length: 18; cdr3_aa: CASSELGQGASGANVLTF; cdr3_nt: TGTGCCAGCAGTGAACTCGGACAGGGGGCATCTGGGGCCAACGTCCTGACTTTC
clone_size: NA; d_call: NA; v_call: TRBV2; j_call: TRBJ1-3; cdr3_length: 14; cdr3_aa: CASKPPGLQNTIYF; cdr3_nt: TGTGCCAGCAAGCCTCCGGGACTCCAAAACACCATATATTTT
clone_size: NA; d_call: NA; v_call: TRBV6-5; j_call: TRBJ2-7; cdr3_length: 15; cdr3_aa: CASSYGGSGAYEQYF; cdr3_nt: TGTGCCAGCAGTTACGGAGGGTCGGGCGCCTACGAGCAGTACTTC
clone_size: NA; d_call: NA; v_call: TRBV21-1; j_call: TRBJ2-5; cdr3_length: 19; cdr3_aa: CASSKALYLGTGRGETQYF; cdr3_nt: TGTGCCAGCAGCAAAGCGCTTTACCTGGGGACAGGGAGGGGAGAGACCCAGTACTTC
clone_size: NA; d_call: NA; v_call: TRBV29-1; j_call: TRBJ2-7; cdr3_length: 16; cdr3_aa: CSVVSPRARSSYEQYF; cdr3_nt: TGCAGCGTTGTATCGCCCCGGGCCAGGAGCTCCTACGAGCAGTACTTC
clone_size: NA; d_call: TRBD2; v_call: TRBV6-6; j_call: TRBJ2-2; cdr3_length: 15; cdr3_aa: CASSYLAGNTGELFF; cdr3_nt: TGTGCCAGCAGTTACCTAGCGGGGAACACCGGGGAGCTGTTTTTT
clone_size: NA; d_call: NA; v_call: TRBV7-8; j_call: TRBJ1-5; cdr3_length: 15; cdr3_aa: CASSPVQEWDQPQHF; cdr3_nt: TGTGCCAGCAGCCCAGTCCAAGAGTGGGATCAGCCCCAGCATTTT
clone_size: NA; d_call: NA; v_call: TRBV5-1; j_call: TRBJ2-7; cdr3_length: 14; cdr3_aa: CASSLAAGPLEQYF; cdr3_nt: TGCGCCAGCAGCTTGGCCGCGGGGCCCCTCGAGCAGTACTTC
clone_size: NA; d_call: TRBD1; v_call: TRBV11-1; j_call: TRBJ2-7; cdr3_length: 16; cdr3_aa: CASSRTGTEHRDEQYF; cdr3_nt: TGTGCCAGCAGCCGTACCGGGACAGAGCATCGGGACGAGCAGTACTTC
clone_size: once; d_call: NA; v_call: TRBV6-5; j_call: TRBJ1-4; cdr3_length: 15; cdr3_aa: CASSSRASGEEKLFF; cdr3_nt: TGTGCCAGCAGCTCGCGGGCCTCTGGGGAGGAAAAACTGTTTTTT
clone_size: NA; d_call: NA; v_call: TRBV5-1; j_call: TRBJ2-3; cdr3_length: 12; cdr3_aa: CASSIEQDTQYF; cdr3_nt: TGCGCCAGCAGCATAGAGCAGGATACGCAGTATTTT
clone_size: NA; d_call: NA; v_call: TRBV2; j_call: TRBJ2-1; cdr3_length: 13; cdr3_aa: CASIRDSYNEQFF; cdr3_nt: TGTGCCAGCATCCGGGACTCATACAATGAGCAGTTCTTC
clone_size: NA; d_call: TRBD1; v_call: TRBV7-2; j_call: TRBJ2-7; cdr3_length: 15; cdr3_aa: CASSLEGTGLYEQYF; cdr3_nt: TGTGCCAGCAGCTTAGAAGGGACAGGGCTGTACGAGCAGTACTTC
clone_size: once; d_call: NA; v_call: TRBV6-4; j_call: TRBJ2-7; cdr3_length: 17; cdr3_aa: CASSHVGLETSSYEQYF; cdr3_nt: TGTGCCAGCAGTCATGTGGGATTGGAAACAAGCTCCTACGAGCAGTACTTC
clone_size: once; d_call: NA; v_call: TRBV9; j_call: TRBJ2-1; cdr3_length: 15; cdr3_aa: CASSVDPAGQGEQFF; cdr3_nt: TGTGCCAGCAGCGTCGACCCAGCAGGGCAGGGGGAGCAGTTCTTC
clone_size: NA; d_call: NA; v_call: TRBV27; j_call: TRBJ1-1; cdr3_length: 13; cdr3_aa: CASSNSGNTEAFF; cdr3_nt: TGTGCCAGCAGCAATTCCGGAAACACTGAAGCTTTCTTT
clone_size: NA; d_call: NA; v_call: TRBV5-1; j_call: TRBJ2-7; cdr3_length: 17; cdr3_aa: CASSPNTGSHSYYEQYF; cdr3_nt: TGCGCCAGCAGCCCTAACACAGGGTCCCACTCGTACTACGAGCAGTACTTC
clone_size: few; d_call: NA; v_call: TRBV5-4; j_call: TRBJ1-2; cdr3_length: 14; cdr3_aa: CASSLGAGNYGYTF; cdr3_nt: TGTGCCAGCAGCTTGGGGGCAGGAAACTATGGCTACACCTTC
clone_size: NA; d_call: NA; v_call: TRBV27; j_call: TRBJ2-2; cdr3_length: 16; cdr3_aa: CASSPNSWARTGELFF; cdr3_nt: TGTGCCAGCAGTCCCAACTCCTGGGCGAGGACCGGGGAGCTGTTTTTT
clone_size: once; d_call: NA; v_call: TRBV18; j_call: TRBJ1-5; cdr3_length: 14; cdr3_aa: CASSPGEGNQPQHF; cdr3_nt: TGTGCCAGCTCACCGGGGGAGGGGAATCAGCCCCAGCATTTT
clone_size: NA; d_call: NA; v_call: TRBV2; j_call: TRBJ2-6; cdr3_length: 19; cdr3_aa: CASSASRVGATSGANVLTF; cdr3_nt: TGTGCCAGCAGTGCATCCAGGGTCGGGGCCACCTCTGGGGCCAACGTCCTGACTTTC
clone_size: NA; d_call: NA; v_call: TRBV2; j_call: TRBJ1-1; cdr3_length: 14; cdr3_aa: CASSRPREPTEAFF; cdr3_nt: TGTGCCAGCAGTAGACCCAGGGAGCCCACTGAAGCTTTCTTT
clone_size: NA; d_call: TRBD2; v_call: TRBV29-1; j_call: TRBJ2-3; cdr3_length: 16; cdr3_aa: CSVDYVAGGLGDTQYF; cdr3_nt: TGCAGCGTTGATTATGTAGCGGGGGGGCTTGGAGATACGCAGTATTTT
clone_size: few; d_call: TRBD1; v_call: TRBV5-1; j_call: TRBJ1-6; cdr3_length: 15; cdr3_aa: CASSYRTGDSARLHF; cdr3_nt: TGCGCCAGCAGCTATCGGACAGGGGACTCGGCTCGCCTCCACTTT
clone_size: NA; d_call: TRBD1; v_call: TRBV18; j_call: TRBJ2-4; cdr3_length: 16; cdr3_aa: CASSLGQGVTKNIQYF; cdr3_nt: TGTGCCAGCTCCCTCGGACAGGGGGTAACCAAAAACATTCAGTACTTC
clone_size: NA; d_call: NA; v_call: TRBV9; j_call: TRBJ2-5; cdr3_length: 16; cdr3_aa: CASSPLPTANGETQYF; cdr3_nt: TGTGCCAGCAGCCCACTCCCGACAGCGAACGGGGAGACCCAGTACTTC
clone_size: once; d_call: TRBD1; v_call: TRBV6-1; j_call: TRBJ2-2; cdr3_length: 13; cdr3_aa: CASSGTGNGELFF; cdr3_nt: TGTGCCAGCAGCGGGACAGGGAACGGGGAGCTGTTTTTT
clone_size: NA; d_call: NA; v_call: TRBV5-1; j_call: TRBJ2-1; cdr3_length: 15; cdr3_aa: CASSPAQVSTREQFF; cdr3_nt: TGCGCCAGCAGCCCGGCACAGGTCTCGACGCGTGAGCAGTTCTTC
clone_size: NA; d_call: NA; v_call: TRBV14; j_call: TRBJ2-5; cdr3_length: 14; cdr3_aa: CASSQLLVGETQYF; cdr3_nt: TGTGCCAGCAGCCAACTGCTAGTGGGTGAGACCCAGTACTTC
clone_size: NA; d_call: TRBD2; v_call: TRBV6-5; j_call: TRBJ2-1; cdr3_length: 15; cdr3_aa: CASSPWRGAYNEQFF; cdr3_nt: TGTGCCAGCAGTCCCTGGCGGGGGGCATACAATGAGCAGTTCTTC